This TCR beta chain was identified in a study of CD8 T cells in ankylosing spondylitis (dated by TCRdb to the late 2010s). Regarding the complete study: The study set out to find disease-linked TCR variants by profiling T cell receptor beta repertoires in ankylosing spondylitis patients and healthy donors. The full study cohort comprised 20 to 30 ankylosing spondylitis patients and 110 or so healthy donors. Peripheral blood was sampled, and synovial fluid was also collected from ankylosing spondylitis patients. The full study reports these points: Blood from ankylosing spondylitis patients appeared to be characterized by a TCR beta motif made up of fewer than ten highly homologous amino acid variants. Significant enrichment of the disease-linked clones was reported in matched synovial fluid samples from ankylosing spondylitis patients. Some motif variants had previously been reported in the synovial fluid and blood of reactive arthritis patients, which suggests shared mechanisms of disease initiation. In peripheral blood, the disease-linked clones were found at relatively low frequencies and had a CD8+ phenotype.

Sequenced using an Illumina HiSeq 2500. Quantitative 5'-RACE with molecular barcodes was the method used to prepare the TCR beta libraries. Under the source paper's analysis protocol: Disease-linked TCR variants were identified with a new computational method built on a probabilistic model of VDJ rearrangement. TCRdb passed the public sequencing reads through fastp at Q25 and MiXCR, retaining productive beta sequences. Here each entry gathers all rows of one CDR3 protein and keeps the most common genes and DNA. The V and J calls, along with clone size, are taken from TCRdb and not from the paper's own processing. The sample table holds just over 150,000 distinct CDR3 sequences, of which 15% to 20% were seen once. The top ten constitute approximately 8% of the sample. This clonotype was recorded many times. The antigen this receptor binds is unknown. No base qualities exist here, and no much larger clone lies one base off it.

Trimming costs V 3 bases and J 8 bases, and their ends lie 13 bases apart. Measured from the cysteine to the phenylalanine, the CDR3 is 13 residues long. CDR3 DNA is the only sequence kept; it has 39 bases, read in frame from the first base. This TCR derives from a male donor with ankylosing spondylitis or in good health (not recorded which). The chain joins TRBV12-3 or TRBV12-4 to TRBJ1-2, with the D gene uncertain. Sequenced material: blood, either unsorted or a sorted T cell fraction (not recorded which). The CDR3 reads as follows: CASSFGREFGYTF. The sequenced DNA is TGTGCCAGCAGTTTCGGCCGAGAGTTCGGCTACACCTTC.